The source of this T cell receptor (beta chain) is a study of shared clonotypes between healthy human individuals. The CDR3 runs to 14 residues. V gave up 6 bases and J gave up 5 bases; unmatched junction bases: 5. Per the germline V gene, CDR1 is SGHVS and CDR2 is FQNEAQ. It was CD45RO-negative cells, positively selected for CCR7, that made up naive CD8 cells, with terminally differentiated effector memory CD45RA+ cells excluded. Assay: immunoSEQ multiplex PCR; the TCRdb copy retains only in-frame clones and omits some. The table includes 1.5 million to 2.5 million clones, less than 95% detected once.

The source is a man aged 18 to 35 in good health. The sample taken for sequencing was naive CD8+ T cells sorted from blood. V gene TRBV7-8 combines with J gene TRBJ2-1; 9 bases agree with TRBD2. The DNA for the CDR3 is TGTGCCAGCAGAGCGGGACTAGCTGACAATGAGCAGTTCTTC. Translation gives CASRAGLADNEQFF.